These 20 T cell receptor beta chains were sequenced from one sample in a study of T cell clonality in common variable immunodeficiency. TCRdb's copy holds only in-frame clones and misses some; the assay was immunoSEQ multiplex PCR. This repertoire holds 40,000 to 55,000 clones, and none appear only once. The sequencing input was peripheral blood mononuclear cells. The receptors were sampled from a person aged 18-70 years in good health.

This clone was picked up many times. The read gets to within 3 residues of the CDR3 end, and the germline J gene fills in the rest. This rearrangement joins TRBV5-1 to TRBJ2-5; D is ambiguous. The CDR3 is made up of 15 amino acids. Germline CDR1 reads SGHRS; CDR2 reads YFSETQ. V gave up 4 bases and J gave up 2 bases, with 15 bases separating them. The CDR3 protein is CASSDSTKSQETQYF. The sequenced part of the CDR3 DNA is TGCGCCAGCAGCGACTCGACGAAATCTCAAGAGACC.

This clone was counted ten times or more. The sequenced fragment ends 3 residues before the CDR3 boundary, so the rest is inferred from the germline J gene. This sequence joins TRBV19 and TRBJ1-1; tentatively, D is TRBD1 (6 bases). The CDR3 has 14 amino acids. V was cut by 9 bases and J by 0 bases, with 14 bases left in between. CDR1 and CDR2 (germline): LNHDA, SQIVND (reference sequence). The CDR3 sequence is CASRDTHMNTEAFF. The covered CDR3 bases are TGTGCCAGCAGGGACACCCACATGAACACTGAA. Complete variable domain (other parts from reference TRBV19 and TRBJ1-1): DGGITQSPKYLFRKEGQNVTLSCEQNLNHDAMYWYRQDPGQGLRLIYYSQIVNDFQKGDIAEGYSVSREKKESFPLTVTSAQKNPTAFYLCASRDTHMNTEAFFGQGTRLTVV.

This clone was seen ten or more times. The read halts 3 residues ahead of the CDR3 end, with the missing end drawn from the germline J gene. The rearrangement uses TRBV7-8 and TRBJ2-2; the D gene is possibly TRBD1 (6 bases). The CDR3 loop spans 15 amino acids. Germline V gene data show CDR1 as SGHVS and CDR2 as FQNEAQ. The V end was cut by 1 base, the J end by 5 bases, with 11 bases between. This chain's CDR3 is CASSLVWGRTGELFF. The sequenced CDR3 bases are TGTGCCAGCAGCTTAGTGTGGGGGCGAACCGGGGAG.

The sample holds many counts of this clone. The read ends 3 residues early relative to the CDR3; the germline J gene fills the gap. This chain joins TRBV2 and TRBJ2-5; a possible D gene is TRBD2 (5 bases). With 3 bases removed from V and 5 bases from J, the gap between germline ends came to 7 bases. The germline gives CDR1 SNHLY, CDR2 FYNNEI. The CDR3 extends over 12 amino acids. The CDR3 DNA, read in part, is TGTGCCAGCAGTGACCGCGGGGAGACC. It translates to CASSDRGET. In full, the CDR3 reads CASSDRGETQYF. The full variable domain, its missing parts supplied by reference TRBV2 and TRBJ2-5, is EPEVTQTPSHQVTQMGQEVILRCVPISNHLYFYWYRQILGQKVEFLVSFYNNEISEKSEIFDDQFSVERPDGSNFTLKIRSTKLEDSAMYFCASSDRGETQYFGPGTRLLVL.

This clone was seen at least ten times. The CDR3 end lies 3 residues beyond the end of the read and is filled in from the germline J gene. J is TRBJ2-1 and V is TRBV20-1; 7 bases agree with TRBD2. V dropped 5 bases and J dropped 6; count of bases not matched to a gene: 13. Germline CDR1 reads DFQATT; CDR2 reads SNEGSKA (reference sequence). CDR3 size: 15 residues. The part of the CDR3 DNA that was read is TGCAGTGCTTGCGAGTACGGGGGGACCCGCAATGAG. Amino acid sequence: CSACEYGGTRNE. The full CDR3 protein reads CSACEYGGTRNEQFF.

This clone has a count of ten or more. CDR3 sequence reads: CASSLDRSQETQYF. CDR3 DNA (partial): TGTGCCAGCAGCTTGGACAGGTCCCAAGAGACC. The gene calls are TRBV11-3 and TRBJ2-5, with TRBD1 matching 7 bases. The CDR3 extends 3 residues past the end of the read, so its final part is completed from the germline J gene. CDR1 and CDR2 from the germline V gene are SGHNT and YENEEA. V was pared by 3 bases and J by 1 base, with 2 bases of the junction left unmatched. CDR3 length: 14 residues.

This clone was counted many times. With the read ending 3 residues before the CDR3 end, the germline J gene is used to fill in that end. This chain joins TRBV5-1 and TRBJ2-5; 10 nucleotides line up with TRBD2. Germline values: CDR1 SGHRS, CDR2 YFSETQ. CDR3 length: 18 residues. Unmatched junction bases numbered 18, after V lost 6 bases and J lost 4 bases. The CDR3 bases that were read are TGCGCCAGCAACCCCCGGCCGGATCTAGCGGGAGAGGGAGAGACC. This codes for CASNPRPDLAGEGET. The entire CDR3 sequence reads CASNPRPDLAGEGETQYF.

The table lists this clone with many counts. From the germline J gene comes the end of the CDR3, since the read stops 3 residues before it. This chain links TRBV7-9 with TRBJ2-3, with 9 bases fitting TRBD1. V dropped 3 bases and J dropped 3; count of bases not matched to a gene: 4. The CDR3 length is 15 residues. Germline V CDR1 and CDR2: SEHNR, FQNEAQ (reference sequence). Here the CDR3 reads CASSLRGTGTDTQYF. The sequenced part of the CDR3 DNA is TGTGCCAGCAGCTTGCGGGGGACAGGGACAGATACG.

In this sample, this clone turned up a few times. The read finishes 3 residues shy of the CDR3 end, and the germline J gene is used to complete it. The chain recombines TRBV19 with TRBJ2-1, with TRBD2 matching over 7 bases. Germline values: CDR1 LNHDA, CDR2 SQIVND (reference sequence). The junction had 5 bases not matched to a gene; V was cut back by 6 bases and J by 3 bases. The CDR3 spans 14 residues. The CDR3 spells CASRGGTGYNEQFF. Partial CDR3 DNA: TGTGCCAGTAGGGGGGGGACGGGCTACAATGAG.

This clone has at least ten counts. The sequenced fragment ends 3 residues before the CDR3 boundary, so the rest is inferred from the germline J gene. The chain links TRBV7-3 to TRBJ2-1; unclear D gene. Trimming cost V 0 bases and J 7 bases, with 25 bases left between them. Germline CDR1 reads SGHTA; CDR2 reads FQGTGA. The CDR3 sequence is 19 residues long. CDR3: CASSLTGYGSKEILNEQFF. The CDR3 bases that were read are TGTGCCAGCAGCTTAACAGGGTATGGTAGTAAAGAAATTTTAAATGAG.

Remarks on this clone: The read ends 3 residues before the CDR3 terminus; that terminus is restored from the germline J gene. The rearrangement joins TRBV10-2 to TRBJ2-1, with D unclear. Germline assignment: CDR1 WSHSY and CDR2 SAAADI. The CDR3 loop spans 15 amino acids. Deletions cut 0 bases from V and 7 bases from J, with 13 bases between. Incomplete CDR3 DNA: TGCGCCAGCAGTGAGTCGACGGGTGCTGCAAATGAG. Residues: CASSESTGAANE. The entire CDR3 sequence reads CASSESTGAANEQFF.

This clone has ten or more counts. The read ends 3 residues shy of where the CDR3 ends; the end is completed using the germline J gene. This chain connects TRBV20-1 to TRBJ2-7; 10 positions agree with TRBD1. Germline loops: CDR1 DFQATT, CDR2 SNEGSKA (reference sequence). V lost 5 bases, J lost 6 bases, and 4 bases stayed unmatched. This CDR3 has 12 residues. The CDR3 loop reads CSAGQGGSEQYF. CDR3 DNA, as far as it was read: TGCAGTGCTGGACAGGGGGGGTCCGAG.

This clone has ten or more counts. The CDR3 sequence: CSARESRGPSYEQYF. CDR3 DNA (partial): TGCAGTGCTAGAGAGAGCAGGGGACCTTCCTACGAG. The gene calls are TRBV20-1 and TRBJ2-7; a possible D gene is TRBD1 (6 bases). The CDR3 end is not reached by the read, which stops 3 residues before it; the germline J gene fills it in. The CDR3 contains 15 residues. CDR1 and CDR2 from the germline V gene are DFQATT and SNEGSKA (reference sequence). Trimming cost V 0 bases and J 1 base, with 13 bases left between them.

This clone was seen at least ten times. The CDR3 end is not reached by the read, which stops 3 residues before it; the germline J gene fills it in. The chain has TRBV7-9 and TRBJ1-3, with D tentatively TRBD1 (6 bases). This CDR3 is built from 14 residues. Trimming removed 2 bases at V and 2 bases at J, with 7 bases between. Per germline, CDR1 SEHNR and CDR2 FQNEAQ (reference sequence). CDR3 protein: CASSLHRAGNTIYF. CDR3 DNA (partial): TGTGCCAGCAGCTTACACAGGGCTGGAAACACC. The full variable domain, its missing parts supplied by reference TRBV7-9 and TRBJ1-3, is DTGVSQNPRHKITKRGQNVTFRCDPISEHNRLYWYRQTLGQGPEFLTYFQNEAQLEKSRLLSDRFSAERPKGSFSTLEIQRTEQGDSAMYLCASSLHRAGNTIYFGEGSWLTVV.

This clone has ten or more counts. The read terminates 3 residues ahead of where the CDR3 ends, so the germline J gene completes it. This chain connects TRBV29-1 to TRBJ2-7, with TRBD2 matching over 7 bases. V dropped 3 bases and J dropped 4; count of bases not matched to a gene: 6. Germline assignment: CDR1 SQVTM and CDR2 ANQGSEA. This CDR3 has 13 residues. The CDR3 DNA, read in part, is TGCAGCGTTGAGCTCCCGGGACTATACGAG. Encoded protein: CSVELPGLYE. The full CDR3 reads CSVELPGLYEQYF.

This clone has at least ten counts. The CDR3 end falls 3 residues outside the read, so it is completed with the germline J gene. J is TRBJ2-1 and V is TRBV10-3; 15 bases line up with TRBD2. Germline trimming cut 4 bases from V and 6 bases from J; bases unmatched to any gene: 10. This CDR3 has 18 amino acids. Germline V gene lookup returns CDR1 ENHRY and CDR2 SYGVKD. CDR3 DNA, as far as it was read: TGTGCCATCAGTGGGGGACTAGCGGGGGGCCGGGGGGCCAATGAG. Translation gives CAISGGLAGGRGANE. The whole CDR3 reads CAISGGLAGGRGANEQFF.

This clone was counted ten times or more. The read ends 3 residues shy of where the CDR3 ends; the end is completed using the germline J gene. The V and J genes are TRBV20-1 and TRBJ2-5, with TRBD2 matching 12 bases. CDR3 size: 17 residues. J was trimmed by 2 bases and V by 1 base; bases with no gene match: 8. Germline V gene lookup returns CDR1 DFQATT and CDR2 SNEGSKA (reference sequence). The DNA read from the CDR3 is TGCAGTGCTAGAGTCCCGGGACTAGCGGGCACACAAGAGACC. Residues: CSARVPGLAGTQET. The whole CDR3 region reads CSARVPGLAGTQETQYF.

For this clone: The read falls 3 residues short of the CDR3 end, and the missing part is taken from the germline J gene. The V and J genes are TRBV20-1 and TRBJ1-4; D is possibly TRBD1 (5 bases). CDR1 DFQATT and CDR2 SNEGSKA come from the germline V gene (reference sequence). There are 12 residues in the CDR3. The CDR3 is CSAREIRGKLFF. CDR3 DNA (partial): TGCAGTGCTAGAGAAATACGGGGGAAA.

This clone occurred many times. The CDR3 region is CASSKGQGAKNIQYF. The sequenced CDR3 bases are TGTGCCAGCAGCAAGGGACAGGGGGCCAAAAACATT. The chain couples TRBV11-2 to TRBJ2-4, with 10 bases lining up with TRBD1. The CDR3 end lies 3 residues beyond the end of the read and is filled in from the germline J gene. The ends lost 5 bases at V and 1 base at J; junction bases unmatched: 2. Germline V gene data show CDR1 as SGHAT and CDR2 as FQNNGV. The CDR3 covers 15 residues.

This clone has ten or more counts. The CDR3 end falls 3 residues outside the read, so it is completed with the germline J gene. The J gene is TRBJ2-5, the V gene TRBV7-8, with TRBD2 as a possible D gene (6 bases). The CDR3 loop spans 16 amino acids. Trimming pared 3 bases from V and 1 base from J, leaving 15 bases between. From germline, CDR1 is SGHVS and CDR2 FQNEAQ. CDR3: CASSFSSGTAQETQYF. CDR3 DNA, as far as it was read: TGTGCCAGCAGCTTTTCCTCCGGGACTGCCCAAGAGACC.